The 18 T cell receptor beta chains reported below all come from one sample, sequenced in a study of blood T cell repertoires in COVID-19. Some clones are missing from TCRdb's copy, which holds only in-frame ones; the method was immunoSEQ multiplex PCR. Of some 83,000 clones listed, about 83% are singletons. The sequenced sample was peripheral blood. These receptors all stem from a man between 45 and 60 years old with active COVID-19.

For the CDR3, the DNA is TGTGCCAGCAGCTTAGACAGAACAGATACGCAGTATTTT. The encoded protein is CASSLDRTDTQYF. The chain combines TRBV7-3 with TRBJ2-3, with D possibly matching TRBD1 (5 bases). Trimming stripped 2 bases from V and 3 bases from J, with 6 bases between. In germline, CDR1 is SGHTA, CDR2 FQGTGA. The CDR3 sequence is 13 residues long.

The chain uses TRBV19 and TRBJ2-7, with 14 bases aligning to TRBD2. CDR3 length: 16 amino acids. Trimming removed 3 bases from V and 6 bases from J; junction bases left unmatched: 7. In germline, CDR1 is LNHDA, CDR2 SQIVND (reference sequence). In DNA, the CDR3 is TGTGCCAGTAGTATTTGGACTAGCGGGAGGTCCGTCGAGCAGTACTTC. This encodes CASSIWTSGRSVEQYF.

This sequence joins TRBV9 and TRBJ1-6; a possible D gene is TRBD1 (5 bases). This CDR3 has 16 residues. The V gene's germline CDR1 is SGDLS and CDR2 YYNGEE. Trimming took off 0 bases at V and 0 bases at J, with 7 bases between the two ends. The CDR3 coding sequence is TGTGCCAGCAGCGTAGCGGGGGGCTCCTATAATTCACCCCTCCACTTT. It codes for CASSVAGGSYNSPLHF.

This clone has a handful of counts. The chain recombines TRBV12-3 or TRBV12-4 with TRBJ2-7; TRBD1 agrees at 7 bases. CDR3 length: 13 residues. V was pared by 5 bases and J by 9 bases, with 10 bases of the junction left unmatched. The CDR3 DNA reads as TGTGCCAGCAGTGAGACAGGGATGGGTCGGCAGTACTTC. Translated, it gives CASSETGMGRQYF.

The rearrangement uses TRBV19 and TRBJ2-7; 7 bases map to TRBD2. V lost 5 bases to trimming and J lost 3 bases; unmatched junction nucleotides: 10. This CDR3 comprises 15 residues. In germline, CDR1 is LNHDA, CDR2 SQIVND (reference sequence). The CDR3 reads CASSGLAVRGYEQYF. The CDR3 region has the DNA TGTGCCAGTAGTGGGCTAGCGGTGAGGGGCTACGAGCAGTACTTC.

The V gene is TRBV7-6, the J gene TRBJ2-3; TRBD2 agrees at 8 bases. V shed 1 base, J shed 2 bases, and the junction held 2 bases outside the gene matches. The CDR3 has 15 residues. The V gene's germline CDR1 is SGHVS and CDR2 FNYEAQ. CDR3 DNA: TGTGCCAGCAGCTTAGTACTAGCGGACACAGATACGCAGTATTTT. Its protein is CASSLVLADTDTQYF.

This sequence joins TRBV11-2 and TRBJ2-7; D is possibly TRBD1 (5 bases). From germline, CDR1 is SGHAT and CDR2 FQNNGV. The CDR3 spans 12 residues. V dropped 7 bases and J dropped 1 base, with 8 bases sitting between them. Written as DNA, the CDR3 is TGTGCCAGCACAAGACAGTCCTACGAGCAGTACTTC. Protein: CASTRQSYEQYF.

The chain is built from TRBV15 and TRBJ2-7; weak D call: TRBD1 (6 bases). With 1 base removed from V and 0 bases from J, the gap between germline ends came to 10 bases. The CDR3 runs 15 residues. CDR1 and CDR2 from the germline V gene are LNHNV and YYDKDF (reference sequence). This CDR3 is CATSRGQESSYEQYF. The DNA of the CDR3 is TGTGCCACCAGCAGAGGACAGGAGAGCTCCTACGAGCAGTACTTC.

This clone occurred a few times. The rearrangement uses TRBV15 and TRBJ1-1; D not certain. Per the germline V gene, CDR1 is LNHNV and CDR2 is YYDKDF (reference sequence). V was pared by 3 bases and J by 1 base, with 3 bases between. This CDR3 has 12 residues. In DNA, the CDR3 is TGTGCCACCAGCAGGGCGAACACTGAAGCTTTCTTT. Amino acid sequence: CATSRANTEAFF.

The CDR3 DNA sequence: TGTGCCAGCAGTTCTCCGCAGGGGGGCTATGGGGGCTACACCTTC. Protein product: CASSSPQGGYGGYTF. The V and J genes are TRBV27 and TRBJ1-2, with 7 bases that match TRBD1. Germline V gene sequence: CDR1 MNHEY, CDR2 SMNVEV (reference sequence). Trimming cost V 4 bases and J 8 bases; bases outside gene matches: 13. This CDR3 is 15 amino acids long.

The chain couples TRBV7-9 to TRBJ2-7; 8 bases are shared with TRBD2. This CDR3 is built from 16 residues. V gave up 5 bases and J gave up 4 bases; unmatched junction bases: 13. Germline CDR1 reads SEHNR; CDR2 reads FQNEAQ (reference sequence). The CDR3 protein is CASSATSGSVRYEQYF. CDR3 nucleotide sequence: TGTGCCAGCAGCGCTACCAGCGGGAGTGTTAGGTACGAGCAGTACTTC.

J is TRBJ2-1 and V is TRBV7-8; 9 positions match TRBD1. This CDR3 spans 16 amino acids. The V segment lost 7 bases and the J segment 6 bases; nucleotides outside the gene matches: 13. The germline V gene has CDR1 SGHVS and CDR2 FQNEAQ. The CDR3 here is CASKKTGGALGNEQFF. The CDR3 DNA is TGTGCCAGCAAAAAAACAGGGGGCGCTTTGGGCAATGAGCAGTTCTTC.

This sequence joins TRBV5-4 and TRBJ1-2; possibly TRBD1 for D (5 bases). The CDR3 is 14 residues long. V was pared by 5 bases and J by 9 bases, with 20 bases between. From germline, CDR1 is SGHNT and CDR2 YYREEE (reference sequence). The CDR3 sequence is CASRYGPGPESYTF. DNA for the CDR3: TGTGCCAGCAGGTATGGGCCAGGGCCGGAGAGCTACACCTTC.

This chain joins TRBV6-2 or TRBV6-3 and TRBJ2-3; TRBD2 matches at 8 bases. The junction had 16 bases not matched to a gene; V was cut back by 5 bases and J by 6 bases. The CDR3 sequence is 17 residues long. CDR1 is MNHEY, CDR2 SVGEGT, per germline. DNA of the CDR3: TGTGCCAGCAGTCCCCGACTAGCGCTCTCGGCAGGGGATACGCAGTATTTT. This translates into CASSPRLALSAGDTQYF.

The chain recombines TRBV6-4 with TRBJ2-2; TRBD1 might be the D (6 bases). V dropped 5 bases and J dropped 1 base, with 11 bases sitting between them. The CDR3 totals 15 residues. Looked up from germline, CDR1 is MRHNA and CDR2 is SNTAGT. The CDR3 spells CASSRDTWNTGELFF. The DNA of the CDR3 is TGTGCCAGCAGTAGGGACACTTGGAACACCGGGGAGCTGTTTTTT.

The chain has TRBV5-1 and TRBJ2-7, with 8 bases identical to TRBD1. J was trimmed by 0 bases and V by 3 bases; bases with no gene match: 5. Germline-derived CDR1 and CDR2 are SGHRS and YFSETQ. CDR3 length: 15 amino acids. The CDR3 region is CASSSRTGRSYEQYF. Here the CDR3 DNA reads TGCGCCAGCAGCTCAAGGACAGGGCGCTCCTACGAGCAGTACTTC.

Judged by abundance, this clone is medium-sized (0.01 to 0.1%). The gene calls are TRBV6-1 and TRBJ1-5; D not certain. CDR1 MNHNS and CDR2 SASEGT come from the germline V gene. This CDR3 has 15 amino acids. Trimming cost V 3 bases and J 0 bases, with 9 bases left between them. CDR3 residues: CASSEPGISNQPQHF. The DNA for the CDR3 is TGTGCCAGCAGTGAGCCGGGAATTAGCAATCAGCCCCAGCATTTT.

CDR3: CASSMRGHYGYTF. The CDR3 nucleotides are TGTGCCAGCAGTATGAGGGGGCACTATGGCTACACCTTC. The chain links TRBV12-3 or TRBV12-4 to TRBJ1-2; 7 nucleotides line up with TRBD1. The CDR3 spans 13 residues. With 5 bases clipped from V and 3 bases from J, the junction kept 3 bases outside the gene matches.